Listed below are T cell receptor beta chains from one sample, sequenced in a study of read filtering for tumor transcriptome and immune sequencing. TCRdb ran MiXCR on the reads and lists one entry per CDR3 protein. The table lists 11,000 to 15,000 distinct CDR3 sequences, roughly 22% of them singletons. What was sequenced was a population of CD138-negative cells sorted from bone marrow. The source of these receptors is a donor over 35 with multiple myeloma. CDR3s include the opening cysteine and the closing phenylalanine or tryptophan. The D gene is left open where the match is weak. Clone size appears in some rows only: once, few, many, or a class for an expanded clone.

clone size: many
D gene: NA
V gene: TRBV14
J gene: TRBJ2-1
CDR3 protein: CASSQRPGALYNEQFF
CDR3 DNA: TGTGCCAGCAGCCAAAGGCCGGGGGCTCTCTACAATGAGCAGTTCTTC

clone size: many
D gene: NA
V gene: TRBV28
J gene: TRBJ2-7
CDR3 protein: CASGTNYEQYF
CDR3 DNA: TGTGCCAGTGGGACAAACTACGAGCAGTACTTC

clone size: few
D gene: TRBD1
V gene: TRBV27
J gene: TRBJ1-1
CDR3 protein: CASSPTGLNTEAFF
CDR3 DNA: TGTGCCAGCAGCCCGACAGGGTTGAACACTGAAGCTTTCTTT

clone size: NA
D gene: NA
V gene: TRBV7-2
J gene: TRBJ2-3
CDR3 protein: CASSLALTKGDTQYF
CDR3 DNA: TGTGCCAGCAGCTTAGCGCTTACCAAGGGGGATACGCAGTATTTT

clone size: many
D gene: NA
V gene: TRBV5-1
J gene: TRBJ1-1
CDR3 protein: CASSLLMNTEAFF
CDR3 DNA: TGCGCCAGCAGCTTGCTCATGAACACTGAAGCTTTCTTT

clone size: many
D gene: NA
V gene: TRBV7-8
J gene: TRBJ1-5
CDR3 protein: CASSIQDGQPQHF
CDR3 DNA: TGTGCCAGCAGCATCCAGGACGGTCAGCCCCAGCATTTT

clone size: few
D gene: TRBD2
V gene: TRBV30
J gene: TRBJ2-3
CDR3 protein: CAWSFGAGVADTQYF
CDR3 DNA: TGTGCCTGGAGTTTCGGCGCGGGGGTTGCAGATACGCAGTATTTT

clone size: many
D gene: TRBD2
V gene: TRBV3-1
J gene: TRBJ2-7
CDR3 protein: CASSRGTSGRGYEQYF
CDR3 DNA: TGTGCCAGCAGCCGTGGGACTAGCGGGAGGGGCTACGAGCAGTACTTC

clone size: few
D gene: NA
V gene: TRBV15
J gene: TRBJ2-7
CDR3 protein: CATSRDLNYEQYF
CDR3 DNA: TGTGCCACCAGCAGAGACCTAAACTACGAGCAGTACTTC

clone size: few
D gene: TRBD1
V gene: TRBV10-3
J gene: TRBJ2-5
CDR3 protein: CAIRPTGTYQETQYF
CDR3 DNA: TGTGCTATCAGACCGACAGGGACGTACCAAGAGACCCAGTACTTC

clone size: many
D gene: NA
V gene: TRBV14
J gene: TRBJ1-1
CDR3 protein: CASSQEAGRVLGAFF
CDR3 DNA: TGTGCCAGCAGCCAAGAGGCTGGCAGGGTTTTGGGAGCTTTCTTT

clone size: NA
D gene: NA
V gene: TRBV20-1
J gene: TRBJ1-5
CDR3 protein: CSATFRVGNQPQHF
CDR3 DNA: TGCAGTGCTACTTTTAGAGTGGGCAATCAGCCCCAGCATTTT

clone size: NA
D gene: TRBD2
V gene: TRBV11-2
J gene: TRBJ2-5
CDR3 protein: CASSFSSGGSAGMETQYF
CDR3 DNA: TGTGCCAGCAGCTTTTCTAGCGGGGGGTCGGCGGGAATGGAGACCCAGTACTTC

clone size: few
D gene: NA
V gene: TRBV19
J gene: TRBJ2-7
CDR3 protein: CASSILGTAREQYF
CDR3 DNA: TGTGCCAGTAGTATTCTGGGCACCGCGCGCGAGCAGTACTTC

clone size: many
D gene: NA
V gene: TRBV4-1
J gene: TRBJ1-6
CDR3 protein: CASSRGIRGRQNSPLHF
CDR3 DNA: TGCGCCAGCAGCCGGGGAATCAGGGGCAGGCAGAATTCACCCCTCCACTTT

clone size: NA
D gene: NA
V gene: TRBV12-5
J gene: TRBJ2-2
CDR3 protein: CASGLGGPNTGELFF
CDR3 DNA: TGTGCTAGTGGTTTGGGGGGACCGAACACCGGGGAGCTGTTTTTT

clone size: NA
D gene: NA
V gene: TRBV7-2
J gene: TRBJ2-5
CDR3 protein: CASSLDWASQETQYF
CDR3 DNA: TGTGCCAGCAGCTTAGATTGGGCTAGCCAAGAGACCCAGTACTTC

clone size: many
D gene: NA
V gene: TRBV18
J gene: TRBJ1-6
CDR3 protein: CASSRSIDRDYNSPLHF
CDR3 DNA: TGTGCCAGCTCACGGAGCATAGACAGAGACTATAATTCACCCCTCCACTTT

clone size: NA
D gene: NA
V gene: TRBV7-2
J gene: TRBJ2-5
CDR3 protein: CASSLSYGMQETQYF
CDR3 DNA: TGTGCCAGCAGCTTAAGTTATGGTATGCAAGAGACCCAGTACTTC

clone size: many
D gene: NA
V gene: TRBV20-1
J gene: TRBJ2-1
CDR3 protein: CSARIQDSGSEQFF
CDR3 DNA: TGCAGTGCTAGGATTCAAGATTCCGGGTCCGAGCAGTTCTTC

clone size: NA
D gene: TRBD2
V gene: TRBV5-4
J gene: TRBJ2-3
CDR3 protein: CASSLQTAGGNRPDTQYF
CDR3 DNA: TGTGCCAGCAGCTTGCAAACAGCGGGAGGGAATAGGCCAGATACGCAGTATTTT

clone size: many
D gene: NA
V gene: TRBV27
J gene: TRBJ2-7
CDR3 protein: CASSSLVTTQYEQYF
CDR3 DNA: TGTGCCAGCAGTTCCTTGGTGACCACACAATACGAGCAGTACTTC

clone size: NA
D gene: NA
V gene: TRBV15
J gene: TRBJ2-2
CDR3 protein: CATSPTTNTGELFF
CDR3 DNA: TGTGCCACCAGTCCGACAACGAACACCGGGGAGCTGTTTTTT

clone size: NA
D gene: NA
V gene: TRBV27
J gene: TRBJ2-5
CDR3 protein: CASSLGSVIQETQYF
CDR3 DNA: TGTGCCAGCAGTTTGGGTTCGGTCATACAAGAGACCCAGTACTTC

clone size: few
D gene: NA
V gene: TRBV5-1
J gene: TRBJ2-1
CDR3 protein: CASSYPIGGGYNEQFF
CDR3 DNA: TGCGCCAGCAGCTACCCCATCGGGGGAGGCTACAATGAGCAGTTCTTC